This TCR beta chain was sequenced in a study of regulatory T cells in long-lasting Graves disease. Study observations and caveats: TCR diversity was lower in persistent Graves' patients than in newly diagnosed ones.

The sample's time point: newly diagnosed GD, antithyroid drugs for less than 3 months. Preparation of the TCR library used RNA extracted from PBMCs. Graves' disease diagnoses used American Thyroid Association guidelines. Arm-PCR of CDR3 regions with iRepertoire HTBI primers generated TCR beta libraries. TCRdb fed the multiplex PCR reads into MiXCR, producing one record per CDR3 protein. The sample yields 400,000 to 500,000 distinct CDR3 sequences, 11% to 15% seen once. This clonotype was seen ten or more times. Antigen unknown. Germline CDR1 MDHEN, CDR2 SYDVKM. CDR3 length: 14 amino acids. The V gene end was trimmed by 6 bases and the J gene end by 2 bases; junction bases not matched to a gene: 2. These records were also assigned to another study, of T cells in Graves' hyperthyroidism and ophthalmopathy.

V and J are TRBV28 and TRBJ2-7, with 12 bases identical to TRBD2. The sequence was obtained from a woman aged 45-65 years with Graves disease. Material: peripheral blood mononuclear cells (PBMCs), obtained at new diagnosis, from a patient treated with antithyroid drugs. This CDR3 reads CASRGTSGPYEQYF. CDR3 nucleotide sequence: TGTGCCAGCAGGGGGACTAGCGGGCCCTACGAGCAGTACTTC.